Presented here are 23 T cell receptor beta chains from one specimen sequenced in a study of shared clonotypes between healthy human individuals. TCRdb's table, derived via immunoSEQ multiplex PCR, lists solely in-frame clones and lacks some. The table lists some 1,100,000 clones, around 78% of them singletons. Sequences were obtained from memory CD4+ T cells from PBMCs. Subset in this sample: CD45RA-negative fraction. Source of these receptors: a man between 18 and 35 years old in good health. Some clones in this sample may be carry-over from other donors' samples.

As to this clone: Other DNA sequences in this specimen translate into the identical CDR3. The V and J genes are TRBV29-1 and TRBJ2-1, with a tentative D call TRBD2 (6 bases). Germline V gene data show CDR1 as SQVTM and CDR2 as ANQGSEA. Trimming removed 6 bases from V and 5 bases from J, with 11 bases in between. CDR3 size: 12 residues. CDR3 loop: CSVGGRNNEQFF. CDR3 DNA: TGCAGCGTCGGGGGACGGAACAATGAGCAGTTCTTC.

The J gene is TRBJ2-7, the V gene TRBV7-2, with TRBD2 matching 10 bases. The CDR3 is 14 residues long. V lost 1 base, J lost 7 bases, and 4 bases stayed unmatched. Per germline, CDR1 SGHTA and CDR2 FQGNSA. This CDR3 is CASSLDPAGGEQYF. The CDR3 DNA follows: TGTGCCAGCAGCTTAGATCCAGCGGGAGGGGAGCAGTACTTC. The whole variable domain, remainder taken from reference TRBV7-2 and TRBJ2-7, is GAGVSQSPSNKVTEKGKDVELRCDPISGHTALYWYRQSLGQGLEFLIYFQGNSAPDKSGLPSDRFSAERTGGSVSTLTIQRTQQEDSAVYLCASSLDPAGGEQYFGPGTRLTVT.

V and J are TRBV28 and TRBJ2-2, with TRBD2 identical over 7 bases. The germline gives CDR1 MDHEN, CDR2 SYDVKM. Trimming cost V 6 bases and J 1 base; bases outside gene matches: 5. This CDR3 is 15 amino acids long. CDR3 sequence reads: CASRGGDLNTGELFF. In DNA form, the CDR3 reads TGTGCCAGCAGGGGAGGGGATTTGAACACCGGGGAGCTGTTTTTT.

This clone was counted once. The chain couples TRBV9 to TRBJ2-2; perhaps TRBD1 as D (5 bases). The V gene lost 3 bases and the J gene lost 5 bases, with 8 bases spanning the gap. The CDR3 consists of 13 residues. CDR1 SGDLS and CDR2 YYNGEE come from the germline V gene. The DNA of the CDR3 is TGTGCCAGCAGCGGGACACGAACCGGGGAGCTGTTTTTT. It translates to CASSGTRTGELFF.

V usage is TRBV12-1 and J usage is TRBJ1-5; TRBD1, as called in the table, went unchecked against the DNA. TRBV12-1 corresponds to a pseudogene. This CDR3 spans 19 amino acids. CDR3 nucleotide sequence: TGTGCCAGCAGCGCGTATACCGTGGGACAGGGTCGACGAAATCAGCCCCAGCATTTT. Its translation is CASSAYTVGQGRRNQPQHF.

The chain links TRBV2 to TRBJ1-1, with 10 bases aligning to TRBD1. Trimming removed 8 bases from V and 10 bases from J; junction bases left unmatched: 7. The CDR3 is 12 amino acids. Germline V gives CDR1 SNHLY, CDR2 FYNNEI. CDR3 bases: TGTGCCAGCTCCGACAGGGGGCTTAGAGCTTTCTTT. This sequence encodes CASSDRGLRAFF.

CDR3 nucleotides: TGTGCCAGCAGCCCTGGCCGGGGAGAGACCCAGTACTTC. Amino acids: CASSPGRGETQYF. The chain joins TRBV2 to TRBJ2-5; D might be TRBD2 (5 bases). The V gene lost 6 bases and the J gene lost 4 bases, with 12 bases spanning the gap. The CDR3 is 13 amino acids. Per the germline V gene, CDR1 is SNHLY and CDR2 is FYNNEI.

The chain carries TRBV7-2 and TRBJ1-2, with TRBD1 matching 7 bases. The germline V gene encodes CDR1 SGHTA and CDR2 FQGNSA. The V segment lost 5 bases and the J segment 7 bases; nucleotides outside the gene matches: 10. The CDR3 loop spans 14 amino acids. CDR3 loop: CASSTRQGKGGYTF. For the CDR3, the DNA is TGTGCCAGCAGCACCAGACAGGGAAAAGGTGGCTACACCTTC.

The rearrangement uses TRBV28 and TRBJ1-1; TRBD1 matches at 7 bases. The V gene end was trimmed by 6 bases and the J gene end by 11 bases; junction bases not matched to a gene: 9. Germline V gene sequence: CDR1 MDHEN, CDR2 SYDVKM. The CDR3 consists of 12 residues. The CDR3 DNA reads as TGTGCCAGCAGCTTTATCGACAGGGTGGCTTTCTTT. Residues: CASSFIDRVAFF.

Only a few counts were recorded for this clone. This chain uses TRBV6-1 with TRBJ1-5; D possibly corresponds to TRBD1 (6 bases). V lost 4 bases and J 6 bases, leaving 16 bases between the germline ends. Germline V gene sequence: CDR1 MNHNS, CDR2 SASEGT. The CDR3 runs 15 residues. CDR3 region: CASSVQGRGIQPQHF. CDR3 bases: TGTGCCAGCAGTGTACAGGGAAGGGGGATTCAGCCCCAGCATTTT.

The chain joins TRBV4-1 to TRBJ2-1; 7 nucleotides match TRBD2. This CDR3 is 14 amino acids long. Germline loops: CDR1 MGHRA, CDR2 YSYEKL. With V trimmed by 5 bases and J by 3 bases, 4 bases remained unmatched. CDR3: CASSGGSLYNEQFF. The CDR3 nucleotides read TGCGCCAGCAGCGGCGGGAGTCTCTACAATGAGCAGTTCTTC.

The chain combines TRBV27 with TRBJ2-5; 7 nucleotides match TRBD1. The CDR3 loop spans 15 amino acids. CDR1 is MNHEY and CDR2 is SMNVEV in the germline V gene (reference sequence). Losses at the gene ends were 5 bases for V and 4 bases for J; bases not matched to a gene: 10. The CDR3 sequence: CASSPGQVFGETQYF. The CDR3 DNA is TGTGCCAGCAGTCCCGGACAGGTCTTTGGAGAGACCCAGTACTTC.

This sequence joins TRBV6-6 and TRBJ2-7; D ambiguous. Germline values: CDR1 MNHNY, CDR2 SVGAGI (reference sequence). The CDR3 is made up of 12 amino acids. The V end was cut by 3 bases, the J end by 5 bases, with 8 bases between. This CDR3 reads CASSYIGNEQYF. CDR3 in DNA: TGTGCCAGCAGTTATATTGGGAACGAGCAGTACTTC.

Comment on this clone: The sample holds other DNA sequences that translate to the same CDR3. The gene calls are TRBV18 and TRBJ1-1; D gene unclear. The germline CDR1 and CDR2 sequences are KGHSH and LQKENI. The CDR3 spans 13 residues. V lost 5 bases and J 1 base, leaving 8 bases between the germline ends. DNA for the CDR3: TGTGCCAGCTCATCAGGACCGAACACTGAAGCTTTCTTT. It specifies CASSSGPNTEAFF.

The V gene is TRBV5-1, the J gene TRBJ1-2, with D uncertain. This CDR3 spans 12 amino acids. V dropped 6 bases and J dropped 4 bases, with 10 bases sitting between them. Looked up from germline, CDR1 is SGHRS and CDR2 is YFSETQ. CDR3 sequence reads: CASTSDGYGYTF. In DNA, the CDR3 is TGCGCCAGCACCTCAGACGGCTATGGCTACACCTTC. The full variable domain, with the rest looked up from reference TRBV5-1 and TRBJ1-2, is KAGVTQTPRYLIKTRGQQVTLSCSPISGHRSVSWYQQTPGQGLQFLFEYFSETQRNKGNFPGRFSGRQFSNSRSEMNVSTLELGDSALYLCASTSDGYGYTFGSGTRLTVV.

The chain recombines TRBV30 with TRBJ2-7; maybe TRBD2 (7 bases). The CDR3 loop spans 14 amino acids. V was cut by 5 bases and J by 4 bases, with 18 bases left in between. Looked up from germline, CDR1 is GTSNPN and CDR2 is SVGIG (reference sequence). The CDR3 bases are TGTGCCTGGGAGACAGGACTAGAACCGTACGAGCAGTACTTC. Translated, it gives CAWETGLEPYEQYF.

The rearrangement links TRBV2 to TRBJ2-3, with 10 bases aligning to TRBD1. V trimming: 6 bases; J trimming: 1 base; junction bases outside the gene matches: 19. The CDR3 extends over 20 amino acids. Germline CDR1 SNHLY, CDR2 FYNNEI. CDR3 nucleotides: TGTGCCAGCAGCGTCCGACTCCGAGACAGGGGGCGGGCAGGCACAGATACGCAGTATTTT. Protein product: CASSVRLRDRGRAGTDTQYF.

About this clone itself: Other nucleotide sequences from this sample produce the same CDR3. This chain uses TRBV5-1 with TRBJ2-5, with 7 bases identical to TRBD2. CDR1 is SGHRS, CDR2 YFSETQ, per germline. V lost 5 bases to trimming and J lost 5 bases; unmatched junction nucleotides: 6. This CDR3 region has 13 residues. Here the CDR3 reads CASSREVQETQYF. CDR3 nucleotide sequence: TGCGCCAGCAGTCGGGAGGTCCAGGAGACCCAGTACTTC.

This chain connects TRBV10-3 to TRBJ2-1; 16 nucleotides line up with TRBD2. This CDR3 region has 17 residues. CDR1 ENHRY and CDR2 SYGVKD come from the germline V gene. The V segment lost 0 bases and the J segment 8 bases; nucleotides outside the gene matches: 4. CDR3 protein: CAISESVGLAGGDEQFF. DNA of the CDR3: TGTGCCATCAGTGAGTCGGTGGGACTAGCGGGAGGGGATGAGCAGTTCTTC.

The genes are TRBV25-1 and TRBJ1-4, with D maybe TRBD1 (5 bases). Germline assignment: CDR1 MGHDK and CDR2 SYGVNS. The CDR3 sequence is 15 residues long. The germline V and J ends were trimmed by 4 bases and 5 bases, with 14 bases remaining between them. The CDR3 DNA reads TGTGCCAGCAGTGCCCTAAGGGACGGGAATGAAAAACTGTTTTTT. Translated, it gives CASSALRDGNEKLFF.

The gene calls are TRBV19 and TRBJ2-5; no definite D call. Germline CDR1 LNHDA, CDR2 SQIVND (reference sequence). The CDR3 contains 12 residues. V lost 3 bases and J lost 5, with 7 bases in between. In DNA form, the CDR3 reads TGTGCCAGTAGTATGAGTGGGGAGACCCAGTACTTC. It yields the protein CASSMSGETQYF.

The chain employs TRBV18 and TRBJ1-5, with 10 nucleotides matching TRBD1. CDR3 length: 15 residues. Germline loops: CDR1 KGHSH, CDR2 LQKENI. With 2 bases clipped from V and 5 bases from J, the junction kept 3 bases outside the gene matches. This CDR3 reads CASSPGTGDYQPQHF. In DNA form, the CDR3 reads TGTGCCAGCTCACCAGGGACAGGGGATTATCAGCCCCAGCATTTT. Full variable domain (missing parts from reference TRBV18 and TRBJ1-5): NAGVMQNPRHLVRRRGQEARLRCSPMKGHSHVYWYRQLPEEGLKFMVYLQKENIIDESGMPKERFSAEFPKEGPSILRIQQVVRGDSAAYFCASSPGTGDYQPQHFGDGTRLSIL.

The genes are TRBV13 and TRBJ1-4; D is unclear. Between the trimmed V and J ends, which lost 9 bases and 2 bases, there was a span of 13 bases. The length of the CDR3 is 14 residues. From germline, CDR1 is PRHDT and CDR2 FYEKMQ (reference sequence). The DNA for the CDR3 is TGTGCCAGTTCCAGAGGGAGGACTAATGAAAAACTGTTTTTT. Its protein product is CASSRGRTNEKLFF.